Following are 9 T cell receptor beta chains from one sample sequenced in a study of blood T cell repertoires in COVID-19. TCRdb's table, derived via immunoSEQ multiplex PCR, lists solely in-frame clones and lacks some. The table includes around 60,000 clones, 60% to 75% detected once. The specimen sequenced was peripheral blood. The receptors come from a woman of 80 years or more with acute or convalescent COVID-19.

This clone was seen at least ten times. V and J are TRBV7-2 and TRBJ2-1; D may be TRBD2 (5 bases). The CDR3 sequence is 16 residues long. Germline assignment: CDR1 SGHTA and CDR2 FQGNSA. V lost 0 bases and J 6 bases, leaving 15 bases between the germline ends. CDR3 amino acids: CASSLASDLTFNEQFF. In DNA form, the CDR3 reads TGTGCCAGCAGCTTAGCTAGCGATCTTACATTCAATGAGCAGTTCTTC.

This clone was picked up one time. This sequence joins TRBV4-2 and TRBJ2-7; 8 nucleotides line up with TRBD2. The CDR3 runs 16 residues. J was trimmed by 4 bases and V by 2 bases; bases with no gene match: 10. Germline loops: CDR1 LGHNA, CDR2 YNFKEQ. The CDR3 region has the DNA TGTGCCAGCAGCCAAAGTGCCAGCGGGAGTGTGTACGAGCAGTACTTC. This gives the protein CASSQSASGSVYEQYF.

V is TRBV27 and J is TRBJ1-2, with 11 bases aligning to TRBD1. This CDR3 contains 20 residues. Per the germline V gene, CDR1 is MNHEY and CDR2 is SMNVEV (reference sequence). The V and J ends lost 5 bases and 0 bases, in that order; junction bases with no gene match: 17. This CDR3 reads CASSLRARTGGSIANYGYTF. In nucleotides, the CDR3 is TGTGCCAGCAGTCTCCGGGCCCGGACAGGGGGCTCAATTGCTAACTATGGCTACACCTTC.

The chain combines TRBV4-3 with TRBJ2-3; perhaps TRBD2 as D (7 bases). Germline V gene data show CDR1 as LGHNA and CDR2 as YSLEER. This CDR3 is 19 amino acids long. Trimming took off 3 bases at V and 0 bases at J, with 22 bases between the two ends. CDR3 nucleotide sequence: TGCGCCAGCAGCCATGAGGGAGGGGGAGGGAGCGGGAGCACAGATACGCAGTATTTT. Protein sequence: CASSHEGGGGSGSTDTQYF.

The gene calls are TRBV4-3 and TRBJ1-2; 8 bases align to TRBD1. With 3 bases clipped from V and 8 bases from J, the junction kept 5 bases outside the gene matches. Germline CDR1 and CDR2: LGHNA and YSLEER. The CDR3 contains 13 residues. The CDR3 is CASSQDRVSGYTF. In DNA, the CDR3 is TGCGCCAGCAGCCAGGACAGGGTAAGCGGCTACACCTTC.

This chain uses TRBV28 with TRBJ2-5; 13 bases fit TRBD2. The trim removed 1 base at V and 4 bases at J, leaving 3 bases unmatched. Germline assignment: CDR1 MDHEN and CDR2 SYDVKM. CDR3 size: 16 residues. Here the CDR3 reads CASSLLGLAGRETQYF. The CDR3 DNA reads TGTGCCAGCAGTTTATTGGGACTAGCGGGAAGAGAGACCCAGTACTTC.

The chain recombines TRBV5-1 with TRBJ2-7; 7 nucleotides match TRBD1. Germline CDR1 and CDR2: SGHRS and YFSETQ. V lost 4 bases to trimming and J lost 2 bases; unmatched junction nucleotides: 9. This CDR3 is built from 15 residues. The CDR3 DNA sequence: TGCGCCAGCAGCCCCCGTTCAGGGGGACCCTACGAGCAGTACTTC. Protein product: CASSPRSGGPYEQYF.

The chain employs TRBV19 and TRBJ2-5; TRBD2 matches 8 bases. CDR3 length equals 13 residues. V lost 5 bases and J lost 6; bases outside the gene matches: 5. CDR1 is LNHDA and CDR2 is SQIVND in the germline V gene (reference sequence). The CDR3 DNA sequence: TGTGCCAGTAGTGGGAGCGGGGGCAAGACCCAGTACTTC. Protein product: CASSGSGGKTQYF.

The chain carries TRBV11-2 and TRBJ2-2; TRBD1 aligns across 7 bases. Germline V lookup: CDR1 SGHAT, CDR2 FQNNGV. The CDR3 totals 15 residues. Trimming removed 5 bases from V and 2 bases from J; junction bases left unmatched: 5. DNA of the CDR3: TGTGCCAGCAGCCCTGGGGACAGAAACACCGGGGAGCTGTTTTTT. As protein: CASSPGDRNTGELFF.